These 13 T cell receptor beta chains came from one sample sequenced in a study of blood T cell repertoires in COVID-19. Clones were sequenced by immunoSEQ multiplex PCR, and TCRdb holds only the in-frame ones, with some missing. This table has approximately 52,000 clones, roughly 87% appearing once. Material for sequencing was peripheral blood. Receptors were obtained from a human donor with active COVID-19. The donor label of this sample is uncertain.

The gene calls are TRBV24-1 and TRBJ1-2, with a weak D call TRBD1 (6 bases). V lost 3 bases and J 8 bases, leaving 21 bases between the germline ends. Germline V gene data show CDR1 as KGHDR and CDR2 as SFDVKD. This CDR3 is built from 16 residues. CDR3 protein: CATSDRGGRRPSGYTF. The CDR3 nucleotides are TGTGCCACCAGTGATAGGGGGGGCCGCCGCCCTTCGGGCTACACCTTC.

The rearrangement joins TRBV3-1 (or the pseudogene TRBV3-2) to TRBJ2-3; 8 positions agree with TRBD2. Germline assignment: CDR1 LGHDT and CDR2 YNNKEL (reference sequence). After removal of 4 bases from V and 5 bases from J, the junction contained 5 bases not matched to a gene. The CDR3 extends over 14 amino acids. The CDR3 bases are TGTGCCAGCAGCCGCGAGCGGGGGTTAGATACGCAGTATTTT. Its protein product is CASSRERGLDTQYF.

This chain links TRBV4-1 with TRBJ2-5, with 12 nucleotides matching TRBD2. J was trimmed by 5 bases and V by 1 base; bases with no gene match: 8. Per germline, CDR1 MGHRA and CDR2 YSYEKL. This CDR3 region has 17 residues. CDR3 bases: TGCGCCAGCAGCCAAGTTCTAGCGGGGGGGCGGATGGAGACCCAGTACTTC. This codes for CASSQVLAGGRMETQYF.

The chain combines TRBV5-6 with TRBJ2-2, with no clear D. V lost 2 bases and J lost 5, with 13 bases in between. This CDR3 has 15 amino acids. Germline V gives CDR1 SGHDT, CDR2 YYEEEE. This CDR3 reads CASSLPGVTTGELFF. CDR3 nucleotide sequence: TGTGCCAGCAGCTTACCCGGAGTAACTACCGGGGAGCTGTTTTTT.

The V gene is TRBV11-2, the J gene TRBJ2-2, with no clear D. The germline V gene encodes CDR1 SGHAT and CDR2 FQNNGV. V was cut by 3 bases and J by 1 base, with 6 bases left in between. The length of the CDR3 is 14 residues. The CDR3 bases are TGTGCCAGCAGCTTCTCAGGGAACACCGGGGAGCTGTTTTTT. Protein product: CASSFSGNTGELFF.

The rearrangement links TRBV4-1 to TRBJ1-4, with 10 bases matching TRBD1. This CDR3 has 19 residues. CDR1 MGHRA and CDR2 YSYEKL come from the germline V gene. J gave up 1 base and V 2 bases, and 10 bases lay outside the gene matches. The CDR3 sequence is CASSQIRDRGSRTNEKLFF. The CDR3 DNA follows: TGCGCCAGCAGCCAAATCCGGGACAGGGGAAGTCGAACTAATGAAAAACTGTTTTTT.

The DNA of the CDR3 is TGTGCCAGCAGCTTAAACAGGAACACTGAAGCTTTCTTT. This encodes CASSLNRNTEAFF. The J gene is TRBJ1-1, the V gene TRBV11-3; D remains unclear. The CDR3 sequence is 13 residues long. Between the trimmed V and J ends, which lost 2 bases and 1 base, there was a span of 5 bases. Germline V gene lookup returns CDR1 SGHNT and CDR2 YENEEA.

CDR3 sequence (DNA): TGTGCCAGCAGCGTGGGGCCAGGGGATAAGAACACTGAAGCTTTCTTT. The encoded protein is CASSVGPGDKNTEAFF. The chain couples TRBV9 to TRBJ1-1; D may be TRBD1 (6 bases). CDR1 SGDLS and CDR2 YYNGEE come from the germline V gene. The V end was cut by 2 bases, the J end by 1 base, with 15 bases between. The CDR3 is made up of 16 amino acids.

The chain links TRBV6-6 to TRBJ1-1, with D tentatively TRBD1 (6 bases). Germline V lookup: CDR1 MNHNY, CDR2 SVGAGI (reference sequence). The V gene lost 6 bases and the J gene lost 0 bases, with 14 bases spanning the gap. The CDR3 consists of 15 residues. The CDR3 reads CASRDAGDMNTEAFF. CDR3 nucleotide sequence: TGTGCCAGCAGAGACGCAGGGGACATGAACACTGAAGCTTTCTTT.

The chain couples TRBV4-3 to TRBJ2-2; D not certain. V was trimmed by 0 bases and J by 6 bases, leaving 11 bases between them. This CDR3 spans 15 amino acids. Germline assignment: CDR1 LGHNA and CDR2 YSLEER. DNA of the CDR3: TGCGCCAGCAGCCAAGATTGGAGCCTAGCCGGGGAGCTGTTTTTT. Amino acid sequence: CASSQDWSLAGELFF.

The chain's CDR3 is CATGDFGYTF. Here the CDR3 DNA reads TGTGCCACCGGGGATTTTGGCTACACCTTC. The chain links TRBV11-2 to TRBJ1-2; unclear D gene. The CDR3 totals 10 residues. Between the trimmed V and J ends, which lost 10 bases and 7 bases, there was a span of 10 bases. CDR1 SGHAT and CDR2 FQNNGV come from the germline V gene.

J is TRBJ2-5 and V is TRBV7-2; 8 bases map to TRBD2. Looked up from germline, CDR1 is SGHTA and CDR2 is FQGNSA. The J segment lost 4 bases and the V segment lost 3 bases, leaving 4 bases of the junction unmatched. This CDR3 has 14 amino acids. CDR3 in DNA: TGTGCCAGCAGCTTCGGGGGGGCCGGAGAGACCCAGTACTTC. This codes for CASSFGGAGETQYF.

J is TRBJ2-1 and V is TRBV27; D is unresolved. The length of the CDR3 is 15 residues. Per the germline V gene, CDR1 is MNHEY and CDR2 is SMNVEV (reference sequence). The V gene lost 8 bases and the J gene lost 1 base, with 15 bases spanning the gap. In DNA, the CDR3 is TGTGCCAGCTATGGAAGTGGCGGATCCTACAATGAGCAGTTCTTC. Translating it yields CASYGSGGSYNEQFF.